This T cell receptor (beta chain) is drawn from a study of glioma-infiltrating T cells. Using RNA template, CDR3s of TCR alpha and beta were amplified with iRepertoire arm-PCR. Using its own MiXCR run on the multiplex PCR reads, TCRdb lists one record per CDR3 protein. The sample shows tens of thousands of distinct CDR3 sequences, 20% to 25% of them seen only once. The CDR3 loop spans 15 amino acids. V was trimmed by 7 bases and J by 0 bases, leaving 13 bases between them. Germline loops: CDR1 MNHNS, CDR2 SASEGT. This clonotype was found many times. Specimen: glioma tissue, nonneoplastic brain tissue, or PBMCs (not recorded which). The source is a human donor with low-grade glioma or glioblastoma, undergoing nonglioma brain surgery, or in good health (not recorded which). This sequence joins TRBV6-1 and TRBJ2-1, with D perhaps matching TRBD2 (6 bases). The CDR3 loop is CASTPAGSSYNEQFF. CDR3 DNA: TGTGCCAGCACCCCGGCGGGGAGCTCCTACAATGAGCAGTTCTTC.